Listed below are T cell receptor beta chains from one sample, sequenced in a study of post-analysis software for immune sequencing data. TCRdb called the PCR reads again in MiXCR, with one record for every CDR3 protein. The data hold 600,000 to 700,000 distinct CDR3 sequences, with 55% to 60% observed a single time. The source material was blood. The receptors derive from a girl aged 2-15 years with multiple sclerosis. Each CDR3 is given with its conserved first and last residue. Each record gives: D gene, J gene, V gene, clone size, CDR3 protein, CDR3 DNA. D genes are given only for firm matches. Some rows mark clone size as missing; the rest say once, few, many or name a class of expanded clone.

d_call: .; j_call: TRBJ1-2; v_call: TRBV6-2/TRBV6-3; clone_size: .; cdr3_aa: CASSTAPLYGYTF; cdr3_nt: TGTGCCAGCAGCACGGCTCCCCTTTATGGCTACACCTTC
d_call: TRBD1; j_call: TRBJ2-7; v_call: TRBV29-1; clone_size: .; cdr3_aa: CSVGQGALEQYF; cdr3_nt: TGCAGCGTTGGTCAGGGGGCTCTAGAGCAGTACTTC
d_call: TRBD2; j_call: TRBJ2-1; v_call: TRBV5-6; clone_size: .; cdr3_aa: CASSWTSGAVFEQFF; cdr3_nt: TGTGCCAGCAGCTGGACTAGCGGGGCGGTTTTTGAGCAGTTCTTC
d_call: TRBD1; j_call: TRBJ1-1; v_call: TRBV20-1; clone_size: .; cdr3_aa: CSARDPLQGRSMSEAFF; cdr3_nt: TGCAGTGCTAGAGATCCCTTACAGGGGCGGTCTATGTCTGAAGCTTTCTTT
d_call: TRBD1; j_call: TRBJ2-1; v_call: TRBV11-2; clone_size: few; cdr3_aa: CASSLGGTGSEQFF; cdr3_nt: TGTGCCAGCAGCTTAGGGGGGACAGGTAGTGAGCAGTTCTTC
d_call: .; j_call: TRBJ1-2; v_call: TRBV2; clone_size: .; cdr3_aa: CASSDQGVDYGYTF; cdr3_nt: TGTGCCAGCAGTGATCAGGGAGTCGACTATGGCTACACCTTC
d_call: .; j_call: TRBJ1-5; v_call: TRBV7-8; clone_size: once; cdr3_aa: CASSSNRMEDKPQHF; cdr3_nt: TGTGCCAGCAGCTCCAACAGGATGGAGGATAAGCCCCAGCATTTT
d_call: TRBD1; j_call: TRBJ2-3; v_call: TRBV5-1; clone_size: .; cdr3_aa: CASSLWSGGKDTQYF; cdr3_nt: TGCGCCAGCAGCTTGTGGTCAGGGGGTAAAGATACGCAGTATTTT
d_call: .; j_call: TRBJ2-1; v_call: TRBV10-1; clone_size: few; cdr3_aa: CASSEPGQGSLSEQFF; cdr3_nt: TGCGCCAGCAGTGAGCCGGGGCAGGGATCATTAAGTGAGCAGTTCTTC
d_call: TRBD1; j_call: TRBJ2-1; v_call: TRBV2; clone_size: .; cdr3_aa: CASRGTGTGSYNEQFF; cdr3_nt: TGTGCCAGCAGGGGGACCGGGACAGGGTCCTACAATGAGCAGTTCTTC
d_call: .; j_call: TRBJ2-5; v_call: TRBV7-2; clone_size: .; cdr3_aa: CAGALGGLQRWGTQYF; cdr3_nt: TGTGCCGGCGCATTAGGGGGGCTACAAAGGTGGGGGACCCAGTACTTC
d_call: .; j_call: TRBJ2-1; v_call: TRBV6-2/TRBV6-3; clone_size: .; cdr3_aa: CASSLGHPNEQFF; cdr3_nt: TGTGCCAGCAGTCTCGGACACCCCAATGAGCAGTTCTTC
d_call: TRBD1; j_call: TRBJ2-5; v_call: TRBV28; clone_size: .; cdr3_aa: CASSGPQGTQETQYF; cdr3_nt: TGTGCCAGCAGTGGGCCACAGGGGACCCAAGAGACCCAGTACTTC
d_call: .; j_call: TRBJ2-3; v_call: TRBV5-1; clone_size: .; cdr3_aa: CASSLWGGDTDTQYF; cdr3_nt: TGCGCCAGCAGCTTGTGGGGCGGGGACACAGATACGCAGTATTTT
d_call: TRBD2; j_call: TRBJ2-1; v_call: TRBV11-1; clone_size: .; cdr3_aa: CASSQRAGGYNEQFF; cdr3_nt: TGTGCCAGCAGCCAGCGAGCGGGAGGGTACAATGAGCAGTTCTTC
d_call: .; j_call: TRBJ2-4; v_call: TRBV20-1; clone_size: .; cdr3_aa: CSAPLPGGRAKNIQYF; cdr3_nt: TGCAGTGCTCCGCTTCCGGGTGGACGGGCCAAAAACATTCAGTACTTC
d_call: .; j_call: TRBJ2-5; v_call: TRBV20-1; clone_size: .; cdr3_aa: CSARPGTIQETQYF; cdr3_nt: TGCAGTGCTAGACCCGGGACCATACAAGAGACCCAGTACTTC
d_call: .; j_call: TRBJ1-2; v_call: TRBV6-5; clone_size: few; cdr3_aa: CASRKTAYGYTF; cdr3_nt: TGTGCCAGCAGAAAGACAGCGTATGGCTACACCTTC